This TCR beta chain was profiled in a study of blood T cells in healthy people across ages (dated by TCRdb to 2015 to 2017). In the study overall: In model experiments, roughly one uniquely barcoded TCR beta cDNA molecule per two T cells was captured by template switching. To track age-related changes in TCR beta repertoire diversity, the study relied on deep sequencing normalized with unique cDNA molecular identifiers. Donors were grouped into four age groups: young (average roughly 17 years), middle-aged (39), aged (approximately 67) and long-lived (approximately 75). Donors of different ages were randomly distributed across sequencing lanes to avoid experimental bias. The study analyzed two additional independent replicas of 1 million unique cDNA reads from the same blood draw for two donors, one aged 18 to 30 and one aged 80 or older.

With regard to this clonotype: What this receptor recognizes is not known. No base-level quality is on record; no much larger clone is a single base apart.

The library was produced with 5' RACE. Sequencing relied on an Illumina HiSeq 2500. The second PCR ran for roughly 7 to 11 cycles and used a J-beta primer mix along with a sample-barcoded 5' primer. A template-switch 5' adaptor carrying 12 random nucleotides introduced a unique molecular identifier onto each TCR beta cDNA molecule. Each sample yielded at least 2.5 million CDR3-containing paired-end reads. The Mint cDNA synthesis kit, primed by a TRBC-specific oligonucleotide, was used to synthesize first-strand cDNA from all RNA. After uracil-DNA glycosylase treatment, a first 18-cycle PCR used universal primers M1SS and BC2_uni_R on all cDNA. The paper's data handling went like this. For normalization, 1 million high-quality reads, each with a distinct molecular identifier, were randomly selected from each sample. Reads sharing molecular identifiers were discarded rather than binned into consensus sequences. CDR3 identification, clonotype clustering and error correction used MiTCR with a Q25 quality threshold and the strictest error-elimination algorithm. A nonparametric unseen species model with Euler transformation was used to estimate a lower bound on total TCR beta diversity. Through fastp at Q25 and MiXCR, TCRdb rebuilt clones from the public reads, retaining in-frame beta chains. Every entry covers one CDR3 protein and lists the most common genes and DNA from its rows. The V and J calls come from TCRdb's annotation, not from the publication. Across this sample there are 1,300,000 or so distinct CDR3 sequences, with around 59% seen only once. Approximately 7% of the sample lies in the top ten.

Donors were 35 to 40 systemically healthy Caucasian individuals from Russia aged 6 to 90 years. Each donor gave 8 to 10 milliliters of peripheral blood, drawn into EDTA-treated Vacutainer tubes. Ficoll-Paque density-gradient centrifugation was used to isolate PBMCs, with at least 6 million obtained per sample. Total RNA, at least 5 micrograms per sample, was extracted from PBMCs with Trizol reagent. The percentages of naive CD45RAhigh/CD27high T cells were determined by flow cytometry on a PBMC aliquot from every donor. The CDR3 has 14 amino acids, counting the end cysteine and phenylalanine. This entry keeps only the CDR3 DNA: 42 bases, framed from base 1. The germline V gene yields SNHLY for CDR1 and FYNNEI for CDR2. V sheds 6 bases and J sheds 6 bases, leaving 16 bases between their ends. Overall results and qualifications from the work: Compared with the aged group, the long-lived group had more naive CD4+ T cells, fewer expanded clones and increased TCR diversity, a pattern suggesting age selection. Conclusive comparison of naive and antigen-experienced compartments was prevented by the profiling of bulk unsorted PBMCs. Observed TCR beta diversity correlated strongly with the percentage of naive T cells measured by flow cytometry. As age increased, observed TCR beta diversity per million T cells dropped in a roughly linear way, and a significant reduction was already evident by age 40. Estimates of total diversity based on one million sequenced T cells were considered lower bounds and underestimates. The CMV infection status of donors was not known, potentially confounding age-related changes in expanded clonotypes.

This chain is built from TRBV2 and TRBJ2-3; the D gene is not confidently resolved. The sequencing sample was made of blood. This clonotype originated in a young man in good health. This receptor has the CDR3 CASRGRVEVDTQYF. The base sequence is TGTGCCAGCAGGGGTAGGGTTGAGGTGGATACGCAGTATTTT.